This TCR beta chain was found in a study of blood T cell repertoires in COVID-19. Germline loops: CDR1 DFQATT, CDR2 SNEGSKA (reference sequence). The V end lost 6 bases, the J end lost 8 bases, and 7 bases lay between the germline ends. CDR3 length: 9 amino acids. This clone was counted between two and nine times. Donors in Cohort 3 counted as recovered after two negative PCRs, clearance, or symptom resolution. How the authors handled the data: Reference gene primer amplification gave estimated nucleated cell counts. Repertoires were generated with immunoSEQ multiplex PCR, while TCRdb's copy carries only in-frame clones and drops some. V and J calls and clone size are those listed in that table; D and trimming were worked out from the DNA. The table shows 190,000 or so clones, with around 82% occurring only once.

The sequencing input was PBMCs or T cells enriched from blood (not recorded which). The receptor's source is a man aged 40-49 years who had recovered from COVID-19. V is TRBV20-1 and J is TRBJ1-2; D remains ambiguous. The CDR3 coding sequence is TGCAGTGCACCCCGGGGCTACACCTTC. Residues: CSAPRGYTF.